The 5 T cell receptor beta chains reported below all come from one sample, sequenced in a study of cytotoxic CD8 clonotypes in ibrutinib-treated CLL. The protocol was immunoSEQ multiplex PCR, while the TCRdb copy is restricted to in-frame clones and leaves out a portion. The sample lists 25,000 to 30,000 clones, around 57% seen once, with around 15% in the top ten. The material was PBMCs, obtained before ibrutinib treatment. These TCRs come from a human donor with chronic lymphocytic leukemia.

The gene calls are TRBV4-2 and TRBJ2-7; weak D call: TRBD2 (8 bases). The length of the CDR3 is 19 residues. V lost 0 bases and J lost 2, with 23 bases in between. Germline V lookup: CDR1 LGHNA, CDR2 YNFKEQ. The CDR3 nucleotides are TGTGCCAGCAGCCAAGACCCGGGACAGAGCACTAGCGGAGCCTACGAGCAGTACTTC. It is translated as CASSQDPGQSTSGAYEQYF.

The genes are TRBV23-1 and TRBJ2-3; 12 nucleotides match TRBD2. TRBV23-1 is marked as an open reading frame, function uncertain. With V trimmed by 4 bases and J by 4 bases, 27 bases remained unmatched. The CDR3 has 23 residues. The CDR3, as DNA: TGCGCCAGCAGTCTCGCTACCTCTAGCGGGAGGGCTTACGGTCGAGAGAGAGCAGATACGCAGTATTTT. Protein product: CASSLATSSGRAYGRERADTQYF.

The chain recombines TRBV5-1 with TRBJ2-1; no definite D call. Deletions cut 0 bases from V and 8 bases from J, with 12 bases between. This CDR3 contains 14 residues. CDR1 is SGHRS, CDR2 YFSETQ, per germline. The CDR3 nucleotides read TGCGCCAGCAGCTTGGGGGATCTACAGCATGAGCAGTTCTTC. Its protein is CASSLGDLQHEQFF. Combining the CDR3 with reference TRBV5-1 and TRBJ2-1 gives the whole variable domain KAGVTQTPRYLIKTRGQQVTLSCSPISGHRSVSWYQQTPGQGLQFLFEYFSETQRNKGNFPGRFSGRQFSNSRSEMNVSTLELGDSALYLCASSLGDLQHEQFFGPGTRLTVL.

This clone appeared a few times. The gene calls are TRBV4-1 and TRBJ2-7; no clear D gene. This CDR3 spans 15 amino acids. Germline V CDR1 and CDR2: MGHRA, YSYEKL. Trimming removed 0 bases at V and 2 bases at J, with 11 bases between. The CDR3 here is CASSQDSRRPYEQYF. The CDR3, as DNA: TGCGCCAGCAGCCAAGACTCCAGGAGACCCTACGAGCAGTACTTC.

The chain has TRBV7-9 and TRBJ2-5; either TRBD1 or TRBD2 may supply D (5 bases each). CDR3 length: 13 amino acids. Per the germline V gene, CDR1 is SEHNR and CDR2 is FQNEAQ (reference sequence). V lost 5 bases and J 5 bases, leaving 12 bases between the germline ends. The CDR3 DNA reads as TGTGCCAGCAGCCTGGGGACGGTGGAGACCCAGTACTTC. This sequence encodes CASSLGTVETQYF.